The sequence of this T cell receptor beta chain was determined in a study of blood T cells in healthy people across ages. Study findings and constraints: The authors considered diversity estimates from one million T cells to be underestimates. Naive CD4+ cell counts and diversity both ran higher in long-lived than in aged donors. Unknown CMV status may confound age-related changes in expanded clones.

Details on this clonotype: Its antigen is not identified.

PCR was performed a second time for roughly 7 to 11 cycles using a sample-barcoded 5' primer and a J-beta primer mix. From the 5' RACE reads, TCRdb called clonotypes with MiXCR, one entry per CDR3 protein. This table has 380,000 or so distinct CDR3 sequences, roughly half appearing once. With 3 bases removed from V and 3 bases from J, the gap between germline ends came to 8 bases. This CDR3 spans 12 amino acids. Per germline, CDR1 DFQATT and CDR2 SNEGSKA (reference sequence). A minimum of 6 million PBMCs was isolated per sample. The gene calls are TRBV20-1 and TRBJ2-5; D is undetermined. The clonotype was recovered from a man in his sixties in good health. The material sequenced was blood. This CDR3 reads CSARAIKETQYF. Written as DNA, the CDR3 is TGCAGTGCTAGGGCCATAAAAGAGACCCAGTACTTC.